This TCR beta chain was obtained from a study of control samples from healthy donors and cancer patients. This CDR3 contains 14 residues. Germline-derived CDR1 and CDR2 are SGHNT and YYREEE (reference sequence). Trimming removed 3 bases from V and 5 bases from J; junction bases left unmatched: 6. Measured with immunoSEQ multiplex PCR; TCRdb has only the in-frame clones, and not every one. The profile shows almost 90,000 clones, under 90% of them singletons. The sequenced sample was blood. The clonotype was recovered from a woman aged 40 to 50 in good health. The chain joins TRBV5-4 to TRBJ1-1; 8 bases are a match to TRBD1. The CDR3 region has the DNA TGTGCCAGCAGCTCGGACAGGGATTGGACTGAAGCTTTCTTT. It yields the protein CASSSDRDWTEAFF.